This TCR beta chain was observed in a study of CD8+CD57+ T cells in acquired aplastic anemia. For CDR3 and TCR beta VDJ profiling, genomic DNA was the template used. TCRdb itself ran the reads through MiXCR, one entry per CDR3 protein. Of some 160,000 distinct CDR3 sequences detected, around half appear once; the ten largest clones hold 3.2%. This clonotype was counted ten times or more. Germline loops: CDR1 DFQATT, CDR2 SNEGSKA (reference sequence). V lost 0 bases to trimming and J lost 6 bases, with 10 bases between them. The CDR3 consists of 13 residues. For sequencing, patients were chosen who had shown expansion of CD8+CD57+ cells by flow cytometry.

The chain uses TRBV20-1 and TRBJ2-3; D not certain. The sequencing sample was made of sorted CD4+, CD8+, or CD8+CD57+ T cells (not recorded which) from PBMCs. The receptor was derived from a human donor with aplastic anemia. In DNA form, the CDR3 reads TGCAGTGCTAGAGATAATCTCCGGGATACGCAGTATTTT. It is translated as CSARDNLRDTQYF.